The rows below give T cell receptor beta chains drawn from one sample of a study of CD8+ T cells in alopecia areata. Generated by immunoSEQ multiplex PCR, the TCRdb table keeps only in-frame clones and is missing some. The table records 90,000 to 100,000 clones, 41% of them present only once. The sample consisted of CD4+ T cells sorted from blood. These receptors were collected from a human donor with alopecia areata. The CDR3 runs from the conserved cysteine through the conserved F or W.

TRBV29-1	TRBJ1-1	CSAGPMNTEAFF
TRBV2	TRBJ1-5	CASSRDGGNQPQHF
TRBV6-1	TRBJ2-4	CASSDLPLGVAKNIQYF
TRBV28	TRBJ1-5	CASSSMQLRAQPQHF
TRBV29-1	TRBJ1-1	CSVGRRTPGGAFF
TRBV6-1	TRBJ2-1	CASSQSGATYNEQFF
TRBV30	TRBJ1-1	CAWRSQNTEAFF
TRBV30	TRBJ2-2	CAWSRGSNTGELFF
TRBV29-1	TRBJ2-3	CSVEGSSGGTDTQYF
TRBV28	TRBJ2-1	CASSQSPATHEQFF